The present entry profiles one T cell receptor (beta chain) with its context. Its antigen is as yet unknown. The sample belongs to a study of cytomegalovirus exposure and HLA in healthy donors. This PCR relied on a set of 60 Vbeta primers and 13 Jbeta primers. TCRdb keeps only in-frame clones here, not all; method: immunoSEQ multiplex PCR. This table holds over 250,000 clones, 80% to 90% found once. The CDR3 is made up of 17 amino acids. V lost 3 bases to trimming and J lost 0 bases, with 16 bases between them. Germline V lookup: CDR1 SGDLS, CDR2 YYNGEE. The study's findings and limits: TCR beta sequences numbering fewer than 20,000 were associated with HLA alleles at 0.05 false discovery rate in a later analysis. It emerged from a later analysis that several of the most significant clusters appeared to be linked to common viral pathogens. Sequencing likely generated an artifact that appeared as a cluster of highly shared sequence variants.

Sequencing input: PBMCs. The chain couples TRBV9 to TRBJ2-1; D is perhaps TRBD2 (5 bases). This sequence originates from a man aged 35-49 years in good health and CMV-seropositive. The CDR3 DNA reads TGTGCCAGCAGCGCTTCCGGTGGGAGCCTCTCCTACAATGAGCAGTTCTTC. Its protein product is CASSASGGSLSYNEQFF.